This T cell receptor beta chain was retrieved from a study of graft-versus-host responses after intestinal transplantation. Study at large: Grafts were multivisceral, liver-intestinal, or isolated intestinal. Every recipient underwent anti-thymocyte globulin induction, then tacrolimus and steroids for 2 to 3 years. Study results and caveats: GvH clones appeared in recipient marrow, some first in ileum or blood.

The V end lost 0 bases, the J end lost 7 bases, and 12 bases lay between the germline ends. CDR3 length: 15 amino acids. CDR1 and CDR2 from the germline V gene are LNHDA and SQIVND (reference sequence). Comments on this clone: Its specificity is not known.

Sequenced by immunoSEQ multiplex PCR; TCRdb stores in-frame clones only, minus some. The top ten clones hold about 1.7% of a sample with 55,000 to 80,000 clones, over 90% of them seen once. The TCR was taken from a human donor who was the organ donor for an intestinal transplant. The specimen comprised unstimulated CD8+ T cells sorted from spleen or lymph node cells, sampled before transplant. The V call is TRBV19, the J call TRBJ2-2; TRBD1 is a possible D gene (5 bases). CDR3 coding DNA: TGTGCCAGTAGTATAGATAGGACAATCGTCGGGGAGCTGTTTTTT. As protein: CASSIDRTIVGELFF.